This T cell receptor (beta chain) was documented in a study of cytomegalovirus exposure and HLA in healthy donors (dated by TCRdb to 2017 to 2019). At the level of the whole study: An earlier analysis of roughly 610 of the donors reported roughly 300 Gb of sequence data and roughly 120 million unique TCR beta sequences obtained from around 170 million T cells. Besides the first cohort of 666 subjects, a separate validation cohort made up of about 120 different subjects was used. The study profiled the T cell repertoires of fewer than 850 subjects by immunosequencing and related them to cytomegalovirus serostatus. Of the 398 genotyped donors, approximately 80% were placed in the genetic ancestry cluster associated with self-reported Caucasian donors. High-throughput TCR immunosequencing, statistical association of individual TCRs with disease status, and machine learning were combined to predict cytomegalovirus infection status. Every repertoire in the discovery cohort had been generated on one and the same sequencing platform. An early release that covered fewer than 800 HLA-typed donors contained 250 to 350 gigabases of sequencing data and about 93 million unique TCR sequences. Alongside the repertoire data, information on donor age, sex, ethnicity and CMV serostatus was compiled. Among about 400 genotyped donors of the cohort, an average of approximately 200,000 unique TCR beta nucleotide sequences was sequenced per donor, of which roughly 18% were non-productive. The study was designed to test whether signatures of past pathogen exposure could be identified by cataloging public T cell receptors. Rather than using new phenotypic data, the later analysis identified candidate immune exposures from TCR beta sequences and from how often those sequences occurred across donors. Class I and class II HLA loci were covered by the typing at four-digit resolution. An earlier analysis of roughly 580 of the donors used high-throughput TCR beta sequencing to judge whether each TCR beta V gene segment behaved as functional or pseudogenic. A later genetic analysis used genome-wide SNP genotypes for about 60% of the roughly 700 donors, treating that subset as a discovery cohort. A later analysis re-examined previously published TCR beta repertoires from 610 or so donors and added high-resolution HLA genotyping to investigate patterns of TCR occurrence. Four or five DR-DQ haplotypes were handled as single units for association and clustering because linkage in the cohort was strong. Typing coverage differed by locus: A, B, C, DRB1 and DQB1 were typed in roughly 629-640 donors, DQA1 in 500 to 550, DPA1 in nearly 610, and DPB1 in 450 to 480.

Sequences LGHNA (CDR1) and YNFKEQ (CDR2) are obtained from the germline V gene. The V end gives up 4 bases and the J end 3 bases, leaving 6 bases in the junction not matched to a gene. From the cysteine up to the phenylalanine, the CDR3 has a length of 16 residues. Only CDR3 DNA remains: 48 bases, in frame from the first base. As for this clone: This clone's antigen is unknown. Base qualities are not at hand, and no much larger clone is one base apart.

The library was built by means of the immunoSEQ multiplex PCR assay. A mixture of 60 forward primers for TCR Vbeta segments and 13 reverse primers for TCR Jbeta segments was used in the multiplex PCR. The CDR3 region of rearranged TCR beta genes was amplified from genomic DNA by a multiplex PCR assay. On the Illumina HiSeq System, the amplified TCR beta libraries were sequenced as 87-base-pair reads. In the original analysis: A later analysis counted approximately 84 million unique TCR beta chains across the 666 repertoires, and some 11 million of these chains were shared by at least two donors. Raw reads were error-corrected and collapsed into unique sequences with a nearest-neighbor algorithm that merged closely related sequences to remove PCR and sequencing errors. Alignment of CDR3 sequences to IMGT reference sequences was used to assign V, D and J gene segments. For a sequence to be retained, a match of at least six nucleotides to both a V gene segment and a J gene segment was required. Rearrangements were classified as productive when the CDR3 lacked stop codons and remained in frame with V and J, and all other rearrangements were classified as non-productive. CDR3 was defined by IMGT convention, running from the second conserved V-encoded cysteine to the conserved J-encoded phenylalanine. The earlier analysis of about 500 of the donors excluded sequences that lacked an unambiguous match to a single V gene segment. In an earlier analysis of 587 of the donors, V segments were called functional above 56.7% productive rearrangements and were called segregating when the between-donor standard deviation exceeded 5%. To diagnose cytomegalovirus status from the catalog of TCR beta chain sequences, a statistical classification framework was built. In a later analysis, TCR nucleotide sequences were compared against IMGT/GENE-DB human TR gene sequences so that V and J genes could be assigned. Using the TCRdist pipeline, a later analysis assigned CDR3 sequences along with most-parsimonious VDJ recombination scenarios. In a later analysis, every TCR beta chain was defined by the combination of its CDR3 amino acid sequence and its V-gene family, and reads without a unique V-gene family were dropped. As a way to deal with suspected cross-contamination and a sequencing artifact, a later analysis dropped 500 to 700 nucleotide sequences that were highly shared and had low generation probability. In a later analysis, a clonal expansion index was calculated for each public chain from normalized within-repertoire ranks of inferred template counts. A later analysis computed generation probabilities with a VDJ recombination model fitted to out-of-frame rearrangements, and checked the results against IGoR. In a later analysis, TCR-TCR, TCR-HLA and TCR-CMV co-occurrence was scored with hypergeometric tests, and a repertoire-size bias correction was applied to TCR pairs. A later analysis estimated false discovery rates by permuting HLA or CMV assignments 20 times. In a later analysis, co-occurring TCRs were grouped with DBSCAN, and TCRdist sequence similarity was added when clustering was performed within HLA-allele-positive subsets. Repertoires with fewer than 30,000 or more than 120,000 public chains were left out of co-occurrence clustering, as were a few repertoires with anomalous nucleotide sharing. TCRdb took this table from immuneACCESS and kept in-frame rearrangements with V and J called. Such tables lack part of the clones; where checked against another copy, unresolved V genes explain under half of the gap, and the rest is unexplained. V, J and clone size derive from that table, while D and trimming were established from the DNA sequence. Present in this sample are 160,000 or so clones, over 60% of which were seen just once. The ten most abundant clones make up over 2.5% of the sample.

The study at large found these results: An earlier analysis of 587 of the donors showed that most TCR beta V segments appeared in productive rearrangements either about 90% or about 30% of the time, which broadly matched IMGT annotations. Because HLA typing was missing for some donors at each locus, association tests included only the typed subset. The cohort was sequenced for TCR beta chains only, and without alpha or paired-chain data the features that could be detected were limited. A cluster of highly shared sequence variants was judged likely to represent a technical artifact of the sequencing pipeline. In a later analysis, most CMV-associated TCR beta chains were found to appear HLA-restricted, with HLA associations seemingly driven largely by CMV exposure. In a later analysis, HLA-associated TCR beta chains showed more clonal expansion and lower generation probabilities than non-associated chains that were equally common. While some public TCRs were present in many individuals, most TCR sequences turned up only very rarely across donors. The authors suggested that the approach could potentially be generalized to other disease states and immunological phenotypes. A further reported finding was that TCR beta sequences accurately predicted the HLA-A and HLA-B alleles for most subjects in the first cohort. Because counts were too low, roughly 18 rarely observed V segments, including chromosome 9 orphons, were left out of the earlier analysis of some 640 of the donors. In a later analysis, TCR association rates were found to vary across HLA loci, with the most associated TCRs seen for DRB1 alleles and the fewest for HLA-C alleles. Compared with the roughly 600-donor mean, donors in an Asian-associated ancestry cluster had fewer N-insertions in productive TCRs, according to a later genetic analysis. Some IMGT-functional V segments, including TRBV6-2 and TRBV6-3, could not be distinguished by the 87-base-pair reads and were therefore excluded. According to a later analysis, parvovirus B19, influenza, CMV and Epstein-Barr virus appeared linked to several top co-occurrence clusters. In a later genetic analysis, a missense DCLRE1C variant was associated with V-gene and J-gene trimming of TCR beta chains, and the association was replicated in an independent cohort. The study gave a list of roughly 150 TCR beta chains associated with cytomegalovirus. CMV serostatus was the only immune exposure information available for the cohort. A few of the identified cytomegalovirus-associated TCR beta chains were confirmed in vitro to be specific for cytomegalovirus antigens. Sequencing depth was assumed to be roughly uniform across donors in the presence/absence analyses, though that assumption may not hold. Assigning TCR associations to individual alleles was difficult when HLA alleles, especially DR and DQ, strongly co-occurred. At a false discovery rate of 0.05, a later analysis linked around 15,000 TCR beta sequences to specific HLA alleles. The classifier was reported to diagnose cytomegalovirus status with high specificity and sensitivity in both the original and validation cohorts. Correlated functional status among segregating V segments might be attributable to linkage disequilibrium, but an unknown experimental factor could not be ruled out.

The cohort comprised some 700 healthy bone marrow donors. At the time of sampling, all cohort members were nominally healthy, though unrecorded immune exposures were likely present. The donor tested CMV seronegative, placing the donor among the 350 to 400 seronegative members of the cohort. A peripheral blood sample was collected from each donor, and TCR beta sequencing was performed on peripheral blood mononuclear cells. Genomic DNA extraction from the blood cell samples was performed with the Qiagen DNeasy Blood Extraction Kit. The sequence links TRBV4-2 to TRBJ2-3; 11 central nucleotides agree with TRBD2. The material sequenced was PBMCs. The receptor was derived from a woman aged 25-40 years in good health and CMV-seronegative. The CDR3 protein: CASSRDRTSGTDTQYF. The bases read TGTGCCAGCAGCCGGGACCGGACTAGCGGGACAGATACGCAGTATTTT.